These 9 T cell receptor beta chains were all obtained from the same sample, sequenced in a study of PD-1 blockade in classical Hodgkin lymphoma. Profiled with immunoSEQ multiplex PCR; TCRdb holds only in-frame clones, not every one. The sample holds 75,000 to 100,000 clones; roughly 79% are singletons and the top ten take 16%. There was relapse after autologous stem cell transplantation in every patient, and there was variation in brentuximab vedotin exposure. Material: peripheral blood mononuclear cells (PBMCs), obtained before the second cycle of nivolumab. The origin of the receptors is a human donor with classical Hodgkin lymphoma.

This clone was seen only a few times. The chain combines TRBV11-2 with TRBJ2-1, with D hard to call. The CDR3 runs to 11 residues. The germline V gene has CDR1 SGHAT and CDR2 FQNNGV. V lost 4 bases, J lost 8 bases, and 6 bases lay in between. The CDR3 sequence is CASSSLHEQFF. CDR3 DNA sequence: TGTGCCAGCAGCTCCTTACATGAGCAGTTCTTC.

This clone occurred a few times. This sequence joins TRBV12-2 and TRBJ2-2; TRBD2 is the table's D call, not checked against the DNA. TRBV12-2 is labeled a pseudogene. This CDR3 is built from 18 residues. Here the CDR3 reads CASRLEGRRGEGTGELFF. CDR3 nucleotides: TGTGCAAGTCGCTTAGAAGGGAGGCGGGGGGAGGGCACCGGGGAGCTGTTTTTT.

V is TRBV21-1 and J is TRBJ1-2; the DNA was not compared with TRBD1, the D call given in the table. TRBV21-1 is an annotated pseudogene. The CDR3 spans 17 residues. The CDR3 DNA follows: TGTGCCAGCAGCAAGGTTAGGGGGACAGGGGGTAACTATGGCTACACCTTC. Its protein product is CASSKVRGTGGNYGYTF.

The chain joins TRBV9 to TRBJ2-2; D is possibly TRBD2 (5 bases). Germline CDR1 is SGDLS and CDR2 is YYNGEE. Trimming took off 0 bases at V and 7 bases at J, with 10 bases between the two ends. CDR3 length equals 14 residues. The CDR3 DNA reads TGTGCCAGCAGCGTAGTCCGGGATCACGGGGAGCTGTTTTTT. This translates into CASSVVRDHGELFF.

The CDR3 spells CASSLSISTDTQYF. The CDR3, as DNA: TGTGCCAGCAGCCTAAGTATCAGCACAGATACGCAGTATTTT. The chain links TRBV6-6 to TRBJ2-3; no definite D call. This CDR3 is 14 amino acids long. The germline V gene encodes CDR1 MNHNY and CDR2 SVGAGI (reference sequence). The V end lost 6 bases, the J end lost 0 bases, and 10 bases lay between the germline ends.

The genes are TRBV2 and TRBJ2-5, with a weak D call TRBD1 (5 bases). CDR1 is SNHLY and CDR2 is FYNNEI in the germline V gene. Trimming stripped 5 bases from V and 5 bases from J, with 9 bases between. The CDR3 is 12 residues long. The CDR3 loop is CASSQKGETQYF. The CDR3, as DNA: TGTGCCAGCAGTCAAAAGGGGGAGACCCAGTACTTC.

Only one count was recorded for this clone. The chain joins TRBV5-4 to TRBJ2-7; TRBD2 matches 13 bases. The junction had 5 bases not matched to a gene; V was cut back by 4 bases and J by 4 bases. The CDR3 covers 15 residues. CDR1 is SGHNT and CDR2 is YYREEE in the germline V gene (reference sequence). This CDR3 is CASSLGTSGIYEQYF. CDR3 DNA sequence: TGTGCCAGCAGCCTCGGGACTAGCGGGATATACGAGCAGTACTTC.

This rearrangement joins TRBV19 to TRBJ1-1, with 9 bases lining up with TRBD1. Trimming at V came to 10 bases and at J to 4 bases, leaving 16 bases not matched to a gene. Germline loops: CDR1 LNHDA, CDR2 SQIVND (reference sequence). This CDR3 is built from 16 residues. DNA of the CDR3: TGTGCCACGCAGAACAGGGGGCGCCCGGGGGGCACTGAAGCTTTCTTT. Translated: CATQNRGRPGGTEAFF.

The rearrangement joins TRBV19 to TRBJ2-5, with no clear D. Germline V gene sequence: CDR1 LNHDA, CDR2 SQIVND (reference sequence). V was pared by 0 bases and J by 4 bases, with 21 bases between. The CDR3 extends over 18 amino acids. CDR3 sequence (DNA): TGTGCCAGTAGTATAGATTCGGTAAAGCTCGACCGTGGAGAGACCCAGTACTTC. Its protein is CASSIDSVKLDRGETQYF. The full variable domain, rest sourced from reference TRBV19 and TRBJ2-5, is DGGITQSPKYLFRKEGQNVTLSCEQNLNHDAMYWYRQDPGQGLRLIYYSQIVNDFQKGDIAEGYSVSREKKESFPLTVTSAQKNPTAFYLCASSIDSVKLDRGETQYFGPGTRLLVL.